This TCR beta chain was sequenced in a study of cytomegalovirus exposure and HLA in healthy donors. The study sampled nominally healthy donors, though unrecorded immune exposures were likely. As for this clone: What it binds is unknown. The junction differs from germline at one of its ends, possibly a read error.

The PCR made use of 60 Vbeta and 13 Jbeta primers. Profiling relied on immunoSEQ multiplex PCR, and the TCRdb table lists in-frame clones only, not all of them. The table shows fewer than 100,000 clones, with roughly 75% occurring only once. Study-level findings and limits: The presence/absence work took it that sequencing depth was about the same across donors. Specificity of a few CMV-associated chains for CMV antigens was verified in vitro. When a later analysis was performed, an Asian-associated ancestry cluster reportedly had fewer N-insertions than the approximately 690-donor mean.

Sequencing input: PBMCs. The sequence was obtained from a male donor in good health and CMV-seronegative.

The CDR3 DNA sequence: TGTTCCAGCAGACCCATCACCGGGACAGTTGAGTACGAGCAGTACTTC. This encodes CSSRPITGTVEYEQYF. This sequence joins TRBV7-9 and TRBJ2-7, with 7 bases aligning to TRBD1. Per germline, CDR1 SEHNR and CDR2 FQNEAQ (reference sequence). The CDR3 is made up of 16 amino acids.